These T cell receptor beta chains were read from a single sample in a study of cytomegalovirus exposure and HLA in healthy donors. Only in-frame clones appear in the TCRdb table, and some are missing; sequencing was by immunoSEQ multiplex PCR. Seen here are around 200,000 clones, more than 60% observed once, and the top ten hold roughly 1.5%. The specimen sequenced was PBMCs. The origin of the receptors is a middle-aged man in good health and CMV-seronegative. Both conserved end residues are trimmed from each CDR3.

TRBV29-1 12 SVVQREVPYEQY
TRBV27 10 ASSAGTAEAF
TRBV13 12 ASSLRQGAYEQY
TRBV4-2 13 ASSQGEGTSYEQY
TRBV2 12 ASAFSGGNTEAF
TRBV4-2 14 ASSQDWGDRGYEQY
TRBV15 12 ATSRATGQNEQF
TRBV7-3 13 ASSSTTVNTGELF
TRBV7-2 14 ASSPRGTGETGELF
TRBV2 13 ASSAQGGGGNTIY
TRBV5-1 13 ASSLRTGWAGELF
TRBV6-6 12 ASRLAGGSDTQY
TRBV6-1 16 ASSDSGPGGWGSTEAF
TRBV7-9 13 ASSLRGQGLYEQY
TRBV9 12 ASSVQGSTYEQY
TRBV30 10 AWEGENTEAF
TRBV14 13 ASTTTGSTNEKLF
TRBV19 13 ASSTGTLSSYEQY
TRBV28 15 ASSSPPTSGTHNEQF
TRBV5-1 12 ASSREGDHEKLF
TRBV5-8 11 ASSLGQAGGYT
TRBV6-5 13 ASSYSPGDNSPLH
TRBV5-1 14 ASSAAPRGRLYEQY
TRBV28 13 ASSFSLAGTYEQY
TRBV29-1 13 SVDLSGSTYNEQF
TRBV19 14 ASSPRGRGYTGELF
TRBV18 13 ASSPRAGDQETQY
TRBV28 10 ASRDSYNEQF
TRBV5-6 12 ASSSGLSSYEQY
TRBV5-3 16 ARSPGLAGGPHAGELF
TRBV11-2 10 ASSPTTAEQF
TRBV5-6 13 ASSLAGQGGYGYT
TRBV2 11 ASMMDSNEKLF
TRBV30 8 AWVGRGYT
TRBV9 13 ASSVTSGEPNEQF
TRBV9 11 ASSVSSGTEAF
TRBV7-9 13 ASTPPGANTGELF
TRBV5-1 14 ASSLAPVAGNNEQF
TRBV7-2 13 ASSSRVGLLYEQY
TRBV7-7 11 ASSSGVTYEQY
TRBV9 13 ASSVALASYNEQF
TRBV28 12 ASTKYTSYNEQF
TRBV9 13 ASSVGTEKYNEQF
TRBV6-6 13 ASSTPGAGNTEAF
TRBV30 13 AWMRAGGRNGELF
TRBV6-5 12 ASSYSWRDTEAF
TRBV7-3 16 ASSFGGGRSGSTDTQY
TRBV25-1 9 ASSVGRTQY
TRBV7-7 17 ASSLVGPGDYSGANVLT
TRBV28 12 ASSFRPVPEKLF
TRBV18 11 ASSYAGNDGYT
TRBV30 9 AWSGRLGYT
TRBV5-1 13 ASSSGLAGTGELF
TRBV19 10 ATRGWTGELF
TRBV27 12 ASSLSRPGNEQF
TRBV27 13 ASSYGTGGTDTQY
TRBV27 10 ASNTGGGKLF